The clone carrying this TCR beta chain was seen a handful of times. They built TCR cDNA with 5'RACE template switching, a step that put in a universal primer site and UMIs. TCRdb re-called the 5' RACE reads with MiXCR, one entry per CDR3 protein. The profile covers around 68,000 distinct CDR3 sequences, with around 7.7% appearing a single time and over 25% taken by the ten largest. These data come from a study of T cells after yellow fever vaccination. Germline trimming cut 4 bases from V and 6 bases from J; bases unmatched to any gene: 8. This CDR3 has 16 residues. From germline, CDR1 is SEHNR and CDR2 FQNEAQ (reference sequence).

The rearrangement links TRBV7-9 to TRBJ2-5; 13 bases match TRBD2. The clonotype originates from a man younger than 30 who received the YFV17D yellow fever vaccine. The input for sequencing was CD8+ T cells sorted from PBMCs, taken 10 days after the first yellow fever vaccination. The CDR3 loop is CASSSRTSGGMKTQYF. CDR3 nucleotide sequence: TGTGCCAGCAGCTCGAGGACTAGCGGGGGTATGAAGACCCAGTACTTC.